The 28 T cell receptor beta chains given below trace back to one sample, sequenced in a study of cytomegalovirus exposure and HLA in healthy donors. Vbeta (60) and Jbeta (13) primers were used in the PCR. The assay was immunoSEQ multiplex PCR, and TCRdb's table has in-frame clones only and misses some. Its listing shows about 96,000 clones. The sample taken for sequencing was PBMCs. All receptors derive from a woman aged 25-40 years in good health and CMV-seronegative.

The genes are TRBV4-1 and TRBJ2-3; TRBD2 matches 9 bases. Per the germline V gene, CDR1 is MGHRA and CDR2 is YSYEKL. V gave up 0 bases and J gave up 4 bases; unmatched junction bases: 8. The length of the CDR3 is 17 residues. The CDR3 reads CASSQDGGTSRPDTQYF. CDR3 sequence (DNA): TGCGCCAGCAGCCAAGATGGGGGGACTAGCAGGCCAGATACGCAGTATTTT.

The chain uses TRBV20-1 and TRBJ2-5; no clear D. This CDR3 is built from 10 residues. The germline gives CDR1 DFQATT, CDR2 SNEGSKA (reference sequence). V was pared by 0 bases and J by 11 bases, with 7 bases between. CDR3 loop: CSARDNQQYF. Here the CDR3 DNA reads TGCAGTGCTAGAGACAATCAGCAGTACTTC.

The chain recombines TRBV28 with TRBJ1-4; D possibly corresponds to TRBD1 (5 bases). The CDR3 covers 15 residues. Trimming shortened V by 5 bases and J by 3 bases, and 13 bases separated the two germline ends. In germline, CDR1 is MDHEN, CDR2 SYDVKM. CDR3 coding DNA: TGTGCCAGCAGTCCTCTCAGGGACTCTAATGAAAAACTGTTTTTT. It is translated as CASSPLRDSNEKLFF.

This chain joins TRBV7-9 and TRBJ1-1, with a tentative D call TRBD1 (6 bases). CDR3 size: 14 residues. Germline CDR1 and CDR2: SEHNR and FQNEAQ (reference sequence). Trimming left V 1 base short and J 5 bases short, with 11 bases between. In DNA form, the CDR3 reads TGTGCCAGCAGCTTAGGAGAGCAGGGGACTGAAGCTTTCTTT. Amino acid sequence: CASSLGEQGTEAFF.

This rearrangement joins TRBV6-5 to TRBJ2-5; the match to TRBD1 covers 10 bases. The DNA end is a closer match to TRBJ2-7, so the J assignment may be wrong. The CDR3 length is 16 residues. Germline V lookup: CDR1 MNHEY, CDR2 SVGAGI. The CDR3 DNA is TGTGCCAGCAGTTACCGGGGACAGGGGCGAGCCTACGAGCAGTACTTC. Translation gives CASSYRGQGRAYEQYF.

V and J are TRBV27 and TRBJ1-2, with D maybe TRBD1 (6 bases). Trimming removed 4 bases from V and 7 bases from J, with 13 bases in between. CDR1 MNHEY and CDR2 SMNVEV come from the germline V gene (reference sequence). The length of the CDR3 is 13 residues. The CDR3 reads CASSSTGLAGYTF. The CDR3, as DNA: TGTGCCAGCAGTTCTACAGGGCTGGCTGGCTACACCTTC.

The J gene is TRBJ1-1, the V gene TRBV18; D unclear. Germline V gene data show CDR1 as KGHSH and CDR2 as LQKENI. This CDR3 region has 12 residues. Deletions cut 3 bases from V and 3 bases from J, with 5 bases between. CDR3 nucleotide sequence: TGTGCCAGCTCACCGAGGGACACTGAAGCTTTCTTT. The encoded protein is CASSPRDTEAFF.

This chain links TRBV29-1 with TRBJ2-7, with 10 bases matching TRBD2. The germline V gene encodes CDR1 SQVTM and CDR2 ANQGSEA. The CDR3 covers 14 residues. V shed 5 bases and J 7 bases; nucleotides not matched to a gene: 11. In DNA form, the CDR3 reads TGCAGCGTTCTGGGACTAGCGTCAGCAAGGGAGCAGTACTTC. Amino acid sequence: CSVLGLASAREQYF.

The chain links TRBV6-5 to TRBJ2-3; 7 nucleotides align to TRBD1. V dropped 6 bases and J dropped 3; count of bases not matched to a gene: 9. The CDR3 is made up of 15 amino acids. CDR1 and CDR2 (germline): MNHEY, SVGAGI. The CDR3 region has the DNA TGTGCCAGCAGCTCCGGGACAGATCCTACAGATACGCAGTATTTT. Protein sequence: CASSSGTDPTDTQYF.

The chain couples TRBV5-1 to TRBJ1-1; TRBD1 might be the D (5 bases). This CDR3 is built from 15 residues. The germline V and J ends were trimmed by 4 bases and 5 bases, with 18 bases remaining between them. Germline CDR1 SGHRS, CDR2 YFSETQ. The CDR3 loop is CASSASARGGTEAFF. The CDR3 DNA reads TGCGCCAGCAGCGCGAGCGCGAGGGGAGGGACTGAAGCTTTCTTT.

This chain uses TRBV28 with TRBJ1-2; TRBD1 agrees at 11 bases. The junction had 9 bases not matched to a gene; V was cut back by 7 bases and J by 8 bases. CDR1 MDHEN and CDR2 SYDVKM come from the germline V gene. The CDR3 runs 14 residues. The CDR3 region is CASTPGQGVSGYTF. In DNA form, the CDR3 reads TGTGCCAGCACCCCGGGACAGGGGGTTAGCGGCTACACCTTC.

The rearrangement joins TRBV30 to TRBJ1-2; D is possibly TRBD1 (6 bases). This CDR3 comprises 14 residues. Per the germline V gene, CDR1 is GTSNPN and CDR2 is SVGIG (reference sequence). The V end was cut by 3 bases, the J end by 3 bases, with 14 bases between. The CDR3 loop is CAWRARTADYGYTF. CDR3 coding DNA: TGTGCCTGGAGAGCCCGGACAGCTGACTATGGCTACACCTTC.

The genes are TRBV5-3 and TRBJ1-2; TRBD1 matches 8 bases. TRBV5-3 is an open reading frame whose function is uncertain. The V and J ends lost 3 bases and 5 bases, in that order; junction bases with no gene match: 18. This CDR3 region has 18 residues. CDR3 protein: CARSSEFRGLLSTYGYTF. CDR3 nucleotides: TGTGCCAGAAGCTCGGAATTCAGGGGGCTTCTGTCTACTTATGGCTACACCTTC.

This clone is deemed medium-sized by its frequency. The chain couples TRBV7-3 to TRBJ2-3, with 13 bases matching TRBD2. J gave up 4 bases and V 6 bases, and 4 bases lay outside the gene matches. The CDR3 covers 15 residues. CDR1 and CDR2 from the germline V gene are SGHTA and FQGTGA. CDR3 nucleotides: TGTGCCAGCAGACTGACTAGCGGGGGGCCAGATACGCAGTATTTT. Translated: CASRLTSGGPDTQYF.

V and J are TRBV27 and TRBJ2-5; a weak D match, TRBD1 (5 bases). Near its end, the DNA agrees better with TRBJ2-7, so the J call may be wrong. Germline assignment: CDR1 MNHEY and CDR2 SMNVEV (reference sequence). The CDR3 is 14 residues long. CDR3 bases: TGTGCCAGCAGTTTTTATCAGGGTATCCACGAGCAGTACTTC. It encodes CASSFYQGIHEQYF.

The chain combines TRBV29-1 with TRBJ2-3; TRBD2 aligns across 7 bases. With 6 bases clipped from V and 0 bases from J, the junction kept 15 bases outside the gene matches. The CDR3 consists of 17 residues. Germline lookup yields CDR1 SQVTM and CDR2 ANQGSEA. CDR3 region: CSVFSGGPLLSTDTQYF. The CDR3 coding sequence is TGCAGCGTCTTTTCGGGAGGTCCTCTTCTTAGCACAGATACGCAGTATTTT.

The CDR3 is CASSFEGREAQYF. CDR3 DNA: TGTGCCAGCAGCTTTGAGGGGCGGGAGGCCCAGTACTTC. V is TRBV5-4 and J is TRBJ2-5; 8 positions agree with TRBD2. The V gene end was trimmed by 2 bases and the J gene end by 9 bases; junction bases not matched to a gene: 6. CDR1 SGHNT and CDR2 YYREEE come from the germline V gene (reference sequence). The CDR3 contains 13 residues.

This chain links TRBV5-1 with TRBJ2-2, with TRBD1 identical over 9 bases. V shed 4 bases and J 7 bases; nucleotides not matched to a gene: 8. There are 15 residues in the CDR3. In germline, CDR1 is SGHRS, CDR2 YFSETQ. The CDR3 protein is CASSPGQGLGGELFF. CDR3 bases: TGCGCCAGCAGCCCCGGACAGGGGCTGGGCGGGGAGCTGTTTTTT.

V and J are TRBV21-1 and TRBJ2-3; the table gives TRBD2 as D, unverified against the DNA. TRBV21-1 is a pseudogene segment. CDR3 length: 21 amino acids. The CDR3 DNA follows: TGTGCCAGCAGCACTCCCCGCCCCGGGACTAGCGGGGGGGCCGCCCCAGATACGCAGTATTTT. This encodes CASSTPRPGTSGGAAPDTQYF.

The genes are TRBV6-4 and TRBJ2-6, with no clear D. Trimming shortened V by 3 bases and J by 2 bases, and 8 bases separated the two germline ends. Germline V gene sequence: CDR1 MRHNA, CDR2 SNTAGT. This CDR3 contains 15 residues. The CDR3, as DNA: TGTGCCAGCAGTGAGGCAGATACTGGGGCCAACGTCCTGACTTTC. Translated, it gives CASSEADTGANVLTF.

The chain combines TRBV10-3 with TRBJ1-5, with TRBD1 as a possible D gene (5 bases). The V gene lost 8 bases and the J gene lost 1 base, with 9 bases spanning the gap. Germline V gene lookup returns CDR1 ENHRY and CDR2 SYGVKD. CDR3 length: 13 amino acids. This CDR3 is CAIQGESNQPQHF. CDR3 coding DNA: TGTGCCATCCAGGGTGAGAGCAATCAGCCCCAGCATTTT.

The chain combines TRBV5-4 with TRBJ2-3; the D gene is possibly TRBD2 (5 bases). The CDR3 contains 15 residues. Germline lookup yields CDR1 SGHNT and CDR2 YYREEE (reference sequence). Trimming shortened V by 1 base and J by 6 bases, and 15 bases separated the two germline ends. CDR3 amino acids: CASSLRAAVGDTQYF. Written as DNA, the CDR3 is TGTGCCAGCAGCTTGAGGGCAGCGGTGGGGGATACGCAGTATTTT. Based on the CDR3 plus reference TRBV5-4 and TRBJ2-3, the full variable domain is ETGVTQSPTHLIKTRGQQVTLRCSSQSGHNTVSWYQQALGQGPQFIFQYYREEENGRGNFPPRFSGLQFPNYSSELNVNALELDDSALYLCASSLRAAVGDTQYFGPGTRLTVL.

The rearrangement joins TRBV5-6 to TRBJ2-3; TRBD1 agrees at 7 bases. The CDR3 consists of 15 residues. V lost 1 base, J lost 7 bases, and 9 bases stayed unmatched. Germline V lookup: CDR1 SGHDT, CDR2 YYEEEE. The CDR3 coding sequence is TGTGCCAGCAGCTTGTGGGACAGCGGTGCGAATACGCAGTATTTT. This translates into CASSLWDSGANTQYF.

This chain joins TRBV5-1 and TRBJ1-1, with D uncertain. V was cut by 2 bases and J by 3 bases, with 11 bases left in between. Germline lookup yields CDR1 SGHRS and CDR2 YFSETQ. The length of the CDR3 is 14 residues. CDR3 region: CASSFAGRDTEAFF. The CDR3 region has the DNA TGCGCCAGCAGCTTTGCGGGGAGGGACACTGAAGCTTTCTTT. Together with reference TRBV5-1 and TRBJ1-1, the CDR3 gives the full variable domain: KAGVTQTPRYLIKTRGQQVTLSCSPISGHRSVSWYQQTPGQGLQFLFEYFSETQRNKGNFPGRFSGRQFSNSRSEMNVSTLELGDSALYLCASSFAGRDTEAFFGQGTRLTVV.

CDR3 coding DNA: TGTGCCAGCAGCCTCAGACATAACTCCTACAATGAGCAGTTCTTC. Its protein is CASSLRHNSYNEQFF. The chain has TRBV7-8 and TRBJ2-1; the D is unclear. V lost 5 bases and J 0 bases, leaving 11 bases between the germline ends. CDR3 length equals 15 residues. Looked up from germline, CDR1 is SGHVS and CDR2 is FQNEAQ.

The chain uses TRBV5-1 and TRBJ2-3; the match to TRBD1 covers 7 bases. This CDR3 is built from 15 residues. After removal of 2 bases from V and 2 bases from J, the junction contained 5 bases not matched to a gene. From germline, CDR1 is SGHRS and CDR2 YFSETQ. The CDR3 is CASSFSGQFTDTQYF. Written as DNA, the CDR3 is TGCGCCAGCAGCTTTTCGGGACAGTTCACAGATACGCAGTATTTT.

As concerns this clone: The sample holds other DNA sequences that translate to the same CDR3. J is TRBJ1-5 and V is TRBV6-1; 9 nucleotides align to TRBD1. The CDR3 contains 15 residues. From germline, CDR1 is MNHNS and CDR2 SASEGT. V was pared by 1 base and J by 2 bases, with 0 bases of the junction left unmatched. The CDR3 nucleotides read TGTGCCAGCAGTGAAGGGACAGGGGGCAATCAGCCCCAGCATTTT. Translated: CASSEGTGGNQPQHF.

This rearrangement joins TRBV28 to TRBJ2-5; 9 bases agree with TRBD2. The CDR3 contains 15 residues. Unmatched junction bases numbered 7, after V lost 3 bases and J lost 5 bases. CDR1 and CDR2 from the germline V gene are MDHEN and SYDVKM. DNA of the CDR3: TGTGCCAGCAGTTTCCGGCGGGGGGGCCGGGAGACCCAGTACTTC. This translates into CASSFRRGGRETQYF. Based on the CDR3 plus reference TRBV28 and TRBJ2-5, the full variable domain is DVKVTQSSRYLVKRTGEKVFLECVQDMDHENMFWYRQDPGLGLRLIYFSYDVKMKEKGDIPEGYSVSREKKERFSLILESASTNQTSMYLCASSFRRGGRETQYFGPGTRLLVL.